This T cell receptor (beta chain) was recovered during a study of T-cell memory formation after mild COVID-19. Notes on the study in general: The pre-infection memory compartment contained some responding clones, suggesting cross-reactive memory joined.

TCRdb called the 5' RACE reads again in MiXCR, with one record for every CDR3 protein. The data contain more than 200,000 distinct CDR3 sequences, about 15% of them singletons. This clonotype was picked up many times. Antigen specificity is unknown. The CDR3 totals 16 residues. Per the germline V gene, CDR1 is SGHTA and CDR2 is FQGNSA. J lost 8 bases, V lost 1 base, and 9 bases had no gene match. Sequencing input: PBMCs or a T cell subset sorted from them (not recorded which). This chain joins TRBV7-2 and TRBJ2-1; 9 positions match TRBD2. This clonotype was obtained from a man between 18 and 29 years old who had mild COVID-19 (a few samples of this study predate the infection). Cell type and time point are not known. CDR3 protein: CASSLVGLAQRDEQFF. DNA of the CDR3: TGTGCCAGCAGCTTAGTGGGACTAGCCCAACGCGATGAGCAGTTCTTC.